This T cell receptor beta chain was found in a study of cytomegalovirus exposure and HLA in healthy donors. This clone was seen only a few times. Its antigen is not identified. Researchers ran the PCR with 60 Vbeta and 13 Jbeta primers. Generated by immunoSEQ multiplex PCR, the TCRdb table keeps only in-frame clones and is missing some. This table has 150,000 to 200,000 clones, roughly 79% appearing once. The germline V gene has CDR1 LNHDA and CDR2 SQIVND (reference sequence). This CDR3 has 16 residues. The V end lost 5 bases, the J end lost 8 bases, and 22 bases lay between the germline ends. General study findings and limits: Association of a missense DCLRE1C variant with TCR beta V- and J-gene trimming was reported in a later analysis.

The receptor was isolated from a young man in good health and CMV-seronegative. The chain links TRBV19 to TRBJ2-1; perhaps TRBD2 as D (6 bases). Source material: PBMCs. DNA for the CDR3: TGTGCCAGTAGTCCCCCCAACCGACTAGAAGACCATGAGCAGTTCTTC. This translates into CASSPPNRLEDHEQFF.